The rows below give T cell receptor beta chains drawn from one sample of a study of control samples from healthy donors and cancer patients. Sequencing used immunoSEQ multiplex PCR; TCRdb keeps in-frame clones, though not all of them. The sample lists 150,000 to 200,000 clones; 75% to 95% were seen once. The sample was blood. Receptors originate from a woman in her twenties or thirties in good health. Both conserved end residues are part of each CDR3. The D gene is left open where the match is weak. Size tells how often a clone was seen (once, few, many) or the class of an expanded clone, and some rows leave it out.

>.|TRBV30|12|TRBJ1-6|.
CAWDRNNSPLHF
TGTGCCTGGGACAGGAATAATTCACCCCTCCACTTT
>TRBD1|TRBV6-5|13|TRBJ2-3|.
CATGTGSTDTQYF
TGTGCCACCGGGACAGGGTCTACAGATACGCAGTATTTT
>TRBD2|TRBV7-9|14|TRBJ2-7|.
CASSLERDSYEQYF
TGTGCCAGCAGCTTAGAGCGGGATTCTTACGAGCAGTACTTC
>.|TRBV7-2|13|TRBJ2-3|.
CASSPLALNTQYF
TGTGCCAGCAGCCCCCTAGCGCTGAATACGCAGTATTTT
>.|TRBV28|13|TRBJ1-5|.
CASSLLTNQPQHF
TGTGCCAGCAGTTTACTTACCAATCAGCCCCAGCATTTT
>TRBD1|TRBV6-5|14|TRBJ1-6|.
CASRGQGRDSPLHF
TGTGCCAGCAGAGGACAGGGAAGGGATTCACCCCTCCACTTT
>TRBD1|TRBV28|15|TRBJ2-6|.
CASSSGGSGANVLTF
TGTGCCAGCAGTTCAGGGGGTTCTGGGGCCAACGTCCTGACTTTC
>.|TRBV19|11|TRBJ2-3|few
CASSKTDTQYF
TGTGCCAGTAGTAAAACAGATACGCAGTATTTT
>TRBD1|TRBV15|14|TRBJ1-6|.
CATRGTGGSSPLHF
TGTGCCACCAGGGGGACAGGGGGGAGTTCACCCCTCCACTTT
>TRBD1|TRBV5-4|12|TRBJ1-1|.
CASSSGGAKAFF
TGTGCCAGCAGCTCAGGGGGCGCGAAAGCTTTCTTT
>.|TRBV6-4|13|TRBJ2-1|.
CASSDSVAAEQFF
TGTGCCAGCAGTGACTCGGTCGCGGCTGAGCAGTTCTTC
>.|TRBV12-3/TRBV12-4|13|TRBJ1-4|.
CASSRDGNEKLFF
TGTGCCAGCAGTCGGGACGGTAATGAAAAACTGTTTTTT
>.|TRBV19|16|TRBJ2-1|.
CASSIGTGRLAGEQFF
TGTGCCAGTAGTATTGGGACAGGGAGACTAGCGGGCGAGCAGTTCTTC
>TRBD2|TRBV6-1|14|TRBJ2-1|.
CASSERGGLYEQFF
TGTGCCAGCAGTGAACGGGGGGGCCTGTATGAGCAGTTCTTC
>TRBD1|TRBV7-8|15|TRBJ2-7|.
CASSPWDRVTYEQYF
TGTGCCAGCAGCCCATGGGACAGGGTAACCTACGAGCAGTACTTC
>.|TRBV19|13|TRBJ2-7|.
CASSIIQGGEQYF
TGTGCCAGTAGTATTATTCAGGGTGGAGAGCAGTACTTC
>.|TRBV19|14|TRBJ2-2|.
CASSMSANTGELFF
TGTGCCAGTAGTATGTCGGCGAACACCGGGGAGCTGTTTTTT
>.|TRBV5-5|14|TRBJ1-5|.
CASRAGYSNQPQHF
TGTGCCAGCAGGGCAGGGTATAGCAATCAGCCCCAGCATTTT
>.|TRBV5-1|14|TRBJ1-6|once
CASSPQGGNSPLHF
TGCGCCAGCAGCCCACAGGGTGGGAATTCACCCCTCCACTTT
>.|TRBV2|14|TRBJ1-1|.
CASSEVVADTEAFF
TGTGCCAGCAGTGAGGTGGTGGCGGACACTGAAGCTTTCTTT
>.|TRBV15|14|TRBJ2-3|.
CATSRDPAPDTQYF
TGTGCCACCAGCAGAGATCCAGCCCCAGATACGCAGTATTTT
>.|TRBV27|15|TRBJ2-2|once
CASSLTGVSTGELFF
TGTGCCAGCAGTTTAACGGGAGTAAGCACCGGGGAGCTGTTTTTT
>.|TRBV14|15|TRBJ1-4|.
CASSQDLRGAGKLFF
TGTGCCAGCAGCCAAGATCTCCGGGGCGCGGGAAAACTGTTTTTT
>.|TRBV6-1|13|TRBJ1-2|.
CASSEQPNYGYTF
TGTGCCAGCAGTGAACAACCCAACTATGGCTACACCTTC
>.|TRBV13|13|TRBJ2-7|.
CASSSGGFYEQYF
TGTGCCAGCAGCTCCGGTGGGTTCTACGAGCAGTACTTC
>.|TRBV7-9|14|TRBJ2-5|.
CASSPDTPQETQYF
TGTGCCAGCAGTCCGGACACCCCCCAAGAGACCCAGTACTTC
>.|TRBV5-4|14|TRBJ2-5|.
CASSFGTPQETQYF
TGTGCCAGCAGCTTCGGGACTCCCCAAGAGACCCAGTACTTC
>.|TRBV12-3/TRBV12-4|12|TRBJ2-1|.
CASSSLGNEQFF
TGTGCCAGCAGTTCACTAGGCAATGAGCAGTTCTTC
>TRBD1|TRBV5-1|14|TRBJ1-1|.
CASREGARNTEAFF
TGCGCCAGCAGGGAGGGGGCCCGGAACACTGAAGCTTTCTTT
>.|TRBV10-1|12|TRBJ2-7|.
CASSAGVNEQYF
TGCGCCAGCAGTGCTGGGGTCAACGAGCAGTACTTC
>.|TRBV7-2|16|TRBJ2-2|.
CASSLAAGSNTGELFF
TGTGCCAGCAGCTTAGCGGCAGGGAGCAACACCGGGGAGCTGTTTTTT
>.|TRBV2|15|TRBJ2-6|.
CASSERSSGANVLTF
TGTGCCAGCAGTGAACGGAGCTCTGGGGCCAACGTCCTGACTTTC
>.|TRBV2|13|TRBJ2-3|.
CASSASRTDTQYF
TGTGCCAGCAGCGCTAGCCGCACAGATACGCAGTATTTT
>.|TRBV5-5|13|TRBJ1-2|.
CASSLAAGYGYTF
TGTGCCAGCAGCTTGGCGGCCGGCTATGGCTACACCTTC
>.|TRBV11-3|13|TRBJ1-3|.
CASSLADGNTIYF
TGTGCCAGCAGCTTAGCTGATGGAAACACCATATATTTT
>TRBD1|TRBV10-3|15|TRBJ2-1|.
CAISDNRGSYNEQFF
TGTGCCATCAGCGACAACAGGGGGTCCTACAATGAGCAGTTCTTC
>TRBD1|TRBV6-6|17|TRBJ1-1|.
CASSPRRTGKGNTEAFF
TGTGCCAGCAGTCCCCGAAGGACAGGGAAAGGGAACACTGAAGCTTTCTTT
>TRBD2|TRBV19|15|TRBJ2-7|.
CASSKGTSGNYEQYF
TGTGCCAGTAGTAAAGGGACTAGCGGGAACTACGAGCAGTACTTC
>TRBD1|TRBV3-1/TRBV3-2|14|TRBJ1-2|once
CASSQMDRGPGYTF
TGTGCCAGCAGCCAAATGGACAGGGGGCCTGGCTACACCTTC
>.|TRBV6-5|12|TRBJ1-4|.
CASRATNEKLFF
TGTGCCAGCCGGGCAACTAATGAAAAACTGTTTTTT
>.|TRBV15|15|TRBJ2-7|.
CATSRGGLSTYEQYF
TGTGCCACCAGCAGAGGCGGACTATCAACCTACGAGCAGTACTTC
>TRBD1|TRBV11-2|14|TRBJ2-1|.
CASSYRDRGNEQFF
TGTGCCAGCAGCTACCGGGACAGGGGCAATGAGCAGTTCTTC
>.|TRBV5-1|14|TRBJ2-6|few
CATRWASGANVLTF
TGCGCCACCAGGTGGGCCTCTGGGGCCAACGTCCTGACTTTC